A single sample gave rise to the 18 T cell receptor beta chains below, sequenced in a study of cytomegalovirus exposure and HLA in healthy donors. Use of 60 Vbeta and 13 Jbeta primers characterized the PCR. Assay: immunoSEQ multiplex PCR; the TCRdb copy retains only in-frame clones and omits some. The data show about 92,000 clones, around 85% seen once. Specimen: PBMCs. These receptors originate from a girl between 2 and 10 years old in good health and CMV-seropositive.

This sequence joins TRBV28 and TRBJ1-4; 8 bases are shared with TRBD1. J gave up 8 bases and V 3 bases, and 8 bases lay outside the gene matches. Germline V gene sequence: CDR1 MDHEN, CDR2 SYDVKM. The CDR3 consists of 15 residues. The CDR3 loop reads CASSFFGQGGEKLFF. In DNA form, the CDR3 reads TGTGCCAGCAGTTTTTTCGGACAGGGTGGCGAAAAACTGTTTTTT. The full variable domain, with the rest looked up from reference TRBV28 and TRBJ1-4, is DVKVTQSSRYLVKRTGEKVFLECVQDMDHENMFWYRQDPGLGLRLIYFSYDVKMKEKGDIPEGYSVSREKKERFSLILESASTNQTSMYLCASSFFGQGGEKLFFGSGTQLSVL.

The chain links TRBV7-2 to TRBJ2-7, with D perhaps matching TRBD2 (6 bases). This CDR3 is 15 amino acids long. Trimming shortened V by 5 bases and J by 3 bases, and 17 bases separated the two germline ends. Germline V gene data show CDR1 as SGHTA and CDR2 as FQGNSA. The CDR3 DNA reads as TGTGCCAGCAGCGAGATGAGTAGCGGAAACTACGAGCAGTACTTC. Translated: CASSEMSSGNYEQYF. Drawing the rest from reference TRBV7-2 and TRBJ2-7, the complete variable domain is GAGVSQSPSNKVTEKGKDVELRCDPISGHTALYWYRQSLGQGLEFLIYFQGNSAPDKSGLPSDRFSAERTGGSVSTLTIQRTQQEDSAVYLCASSEMSSGNYEQYFGPGTRLTVT.

The chain employs TRBV5-1 and TRBJ2-1; TRBD2 matches at 10 bases. V dropped 0 bases and J dropped 2; count of bases not matched to a gene: 8. The V gene's germline CDR1 is SGHRS and CDR2 YFSETQ. This CDR3 comprises 18 residues. The CDR3 nucleotides read TGCGCCAGCAGCTTGGTCTTGCTACTAGCGGGAACCTACAATGAGCAGTTCTTC. Translating it yields CASSLVLLLAGTYNEQFF.

The chain has TRBV6-5 and TRBJ2-1, with D unclear. V dropped 4 bases and J dropped 8 bases, with 15 bases sitting between them. The CDR3 contains 14 residues. The germline CDR1 and CDR2 sequences are MNHEY and SVGAGI. CDR3 nucleotide sequence: TGTGCCAGCAGTTTAGTGAGTCCCCGGGATGAGCAGTTCTTC. It yields the protein CASSLVSPRDEQFF.

This chain links TRBV9 with TRBJ1-1; a possible D gene is TRBD1 (6 bases). CDR3 length equals 15 residues. V was shortened by 0 bases and J by 5 bases, with 14 bases between the two germline ends. Germline assignment: CDR1 SGDLS and CDR2 YYNGEE. CDR3 residues: CASSVEGRGFTEAFF. The CDR3 coding sequence is TGTGCCAGCAGCGTAGAGGGCAGGGGTTTTACTGAAGCTTTCTTT.

The chain couples TRBV2 to TRBJ1-1; unclear D gene. This CDR3 is 18 amino acids long. Trimming removed 6 bases at V and 4 bases at J, with 27 bases between. Germline V gene lookup returns CDR1 SNHLY and CDR2 FYNNEI. CDR3 sequence (DNA): TGTGCCAGCAGGCCCCCTCTCTTATACGCAGGTTTAGGCACTGAAGCTTTCTTT. It yields the protein CASRPPLLYAGLGTEAFF.

The rearrangement links TRBV2 to TRBJ1-5; TRBD1 matches at 9 bases. Germline V gives CDR1 SNHLY, CDR2 FYNNEI. This CDR3 region has 16 residues. The junction had 8 bases not matched to a gene; V was cut back by 1 base and J by 7 bases. CDR3 nucleotide sequence: TGTGCCAGCAGTGAAGGGGGGACAGGGTATTACCAGCCCCAGCATTTT. It specifies CASSEGGTGYYQPQHF.

This chain links TRBV5-8 with TRBJ1-5; no definite D call. V gave up 0 bases and J gave up 2 bases, with 9 bases separating them. CDR1 is SGHTS and CDR2 is YDEGEE in the germline V gene. The CDR3 covers 15 residues. The CDR3 reads CASSLGSLGNQPQHF. The CDR3 region has the DNA TGTGCCAGCAGCTTGGGTAGTTTGGGCAATCAGCCCCAGCATTTT.

This chain links TRBV5-1 with TRBJ2-1, with 13 bases that match TRBD2. Germline V gives CDR1 SGHRS, CDR2 YFSETQ. CDR3 size: 15 residues. J was trimmed by 8 bases and V by 4 bases; bases with no gene match: 6. In DNA form, the CDR3 reads TGCGCCAGCAGCGTACTAGCGGGAGGGCCGCATGAGCAGTTCTTC. It is translated as CASSVLAGGPHEQFF.

The chain joins TRBV28 to TRBJ1-4, with 8 bases fitting TRBD1. The V and J ends lost 7 bases and 8 bases, in that order; junction bases with no gene match: 12. Germline V CDR1 and CDR2: MDHEN, SYDVKM. CDR3 length: 15 residues. The CDR3 bases are TGTGCCAGCACCCTAGGCAGGGGGCTAGGGGAAAAACTGTTTTTT. This encodes CASTLGRGLGEKLFF.

The chain links TRBV6-5 to TRBJ1-1, with TRBD1 identical over 9 bases. The ends lost 6 bases at V and 4 bases at J; junction bases unmatched: 3. The V gene's germline CDR1 is MNHEY and CDR2 SVGAGI. The CDR3 contains 13 residues. The CDR3 nucleotides are TGTGCCAGCAGCCTACAGGGGGCCACTGAAGCTTTCTTT. The encoded protein is CASSLQGATEAFF.

CDR3 region: CASSIVRGMEAFF. In nucleotides, the CDR3 is TGTGCCAGTAGTATAGTCCGGGGGATGGAAGCTTTCTTT. This chain connects TRBV19 to TRBJ1-1, with a weak D call TRBD1 (5 bases). Trimming removed 1 base at V and 8 bases at J, with 11 bases between. This CDR3 contains 13 residues. CDR1 and CDR2 (germline): LNHDA, SQIVND (reference sequence).

This rearrangement joins TRBV5-7 to TRBJ2-5; no firm D call. TRBV5-7 is an open reading frame, and its role is uncertain. The CDR3 contains 12 residues. The V and J ends lost 4 bases and 5 bases respectively, with 9 bases between them. The CDR3: CASSPPRETQYF. The CDR3 DNA reads as TGTGCCAGCAGCCCCCCGCGGGAGACCCAGTACTTC.

This chain uses TRBV9 with TRBJ1-2, with TRBD1 identical over 9 bases. V lost 4 bases, J lost 7 bases, and 5 bases stayed unmatched. The length of the CDR3 is 13 residues. CDR1 SGDLS and CDR2 YYNGEE come from the germline V gene. The CDR3 is CASSQDRGGGYTF. The CDR3 region has the DNA TGTGCCAGCAGCCAGGACAGGGGTGGTGGCTACACCTTC. The full variable domain, in which reference TRBV9 and TRBJ1-2 provide the parts outside the CDR3, is DSGVTQTPKHLITATGQRVTLRCSPRSGDLSVYWYQQSLDQGLQFLIQYYNGEERAKGNILERFSAQQFPDLHSELNLSSLELGDSALYFCASSQDRGGGYTFGSGTRLTVV.

As regards this clone: Because it lacks the conserved phenylalanine or tryptophan at the end, this CDR3 is likely a read error. The limits of the CDR3 on the DNA are not certain, so only TCRdb's listed CDR3 is given. This chain joins TRBV29-1 and TRBJ2-7; no check of the table's D call, TRBD2, against the DNA was made. The germline CDR1 and CDR2 sequences are SQVTM and ANQGSEA. The CDR3 has 10 residues if both end residues are counted. The CDR3 here is CGVGGARGVL.

The chain couples TRBV9 to TRBJ2-3, with 7 bases lining up with TRBD2. The CDR3 loop spans 15 amino acids. V lost 1 base to trimming and J lost 3 bases; unmatched junction nucleotides: 5. CDR1 SGDLS and CDR2 YYNGEE come from the germline V gene. The CDR3 DNA follows: TGTGCCAGCAGCGTAAACGGGCGGGAGACAGATACGCAGTATTTT. Translation gives CASSVNGRETDTQYF.

V gene TRBV9 combines with J gene TRBJ2-1; TRBD1 aligns across 9 bases. V dropped 4 bases and J dropped 1; count of bases not matched to a gene: 6. This CDR3 is built from 16 residues. Per germline, CDR1 SGDLS and CDR2 YYNGEE. In nucleotides, the CDR3 is TGTGCCAGCAGCTCTGACGGGACAGGGTCCTACAATGAGCAGTTCTTC. Amino acid sequence: CASSSDGTGSYNEQFF. Supplemented by reference TRBV9 and TRBJ2-1, the full variable domain reads DSGVTQTPKHLITATGQRVTLRCSPRSGDLSVYWYQQSLDQGLQFLIQYYNGEERAKGNILERFSAQQFPDLHSELNLSSLELGDSALYFCASSSDGTGSYNEQFFGPGTRLTVL.

V and J are TRBV29-1 and TRBJ2-5; maybe TRBD1 (5 bases). V dropped 8 bases and J dropped 0 bases, with 16 bases sitting between them. CDR1 is SQVTM and CDR2 is ANQGSEA in the germline V gene. The length of the CDR3 is 14 residues. The CDR3 bases are TGCAGCCTTTTGGACACCCGGTACCAAGAGACCCAGTACTTC. Translation gives CSLLDTRYQETQYF.